The 5 T cell receptor beta chains presented below share a single source sample, sequenced in a study of cytomegalovirus exposure and HLA in healthy donors. This PCR relied on a set of 60 Vbeta primers and 13 Jbeta primers. The assay was immunoSEQ multiplex PCR, and TCRdb's table has in-frame clones only and misses some. Here the sample table reports roughly 77,000 clones. Specimen: PBMCs. The receptor source for this set is a young man in good health and CMV-seronegative.

The rearrangement uses TRBV2 and TRBJ2-3; 7 nucleotides match TRBD2. V gave up 11 bases and J gave up 2 bases; unmatched junction bases: 4. CDR3 length: 12 residues. Germline V gene data show CDR1 as SNHLY and CDR2 as FYNNEI. CDR3 in amino acids: CAGRGDTDTQYF. In nucleotides, the CDR3 is TGTGCCGGACGGGGGGACACAGATACGCAGTATTTT.

The chain has TRBV12-5 and TRBJ1-1, with D unresolved. The germline CDR1 and CDR2 sequences are LGHNT and FRNRAP. The CDR3 has 13 residues. Trimming left V 6 bases short and J 1 base short, with 9 bases between. CDR3: CASGRLRNTEAFF. In DNA, the CDR3 is TGTGCTAGTGGCCGACTCAGGAACACTGAAGCTTTCTTT.

The chain carries TRBV5-4 and TRBJ1-1, with D possibly TRBD1 on 6 matching bases. V was trimmed by 5 bases and J by 3 bases, leaving 14 bases between them. The CDR3 consists of 14 residues. Looked up from germline, CDR1 is SGHNT and CDR2 is YYREEE (reference sequence). For the CDR3, the DNA is TGTGCCAGCAGAGGGGGTGAGGTGGACACTGAAGCTTTCTTT. As protein: CASRGGEVDTEAFF.

V usage is TRBV20-1 and J usage is TRBJ2-3, with D unresolved. The CDR3 is 11 amino acids. Per the germline V gene, CDR1 is DFQATT and CDR2 is SNEGSKA (reference sequence). V gave up 1 base and J gave up 5 bases, with 4 bases separating them. In DNA, the CDR3 is TGCAGTGCTAGAGTGAGAGATACGCAGTATTTT. Translated, it gives CSARVRDTQYF.

The gene calls are TRBV6-5 and TRBJ2-7, with 8 bases aligning to TRBD1. The CDR3 covers 14 residues. Trimming cost V 8 bases and J 4 bases; bases outside gene matches: 10. Germline values: CDR1 MNHEY, CDR2 SVGAGI. The CDR3 bases are TGTGCCAGCCGGGGGACGCAGGGGGCTTACGAGCAGTACTTC. This gives the protein CASRGTQGAYEQYF.